This T cell receptor beta chain appears in the sequencing data of a study of vaccination and CD4 T cells after COVID-19. The wider study: The peptides that stimulated the cells were overlapping spike peptides from SARS-CoV-2, HCoV-NL63, HCoV-OC43 and HCoV-229E.

Comments on this clonotype: What it binds is not known.

With the Oncomine TCR Beta short-read assay, DNA from cultured CD4+ T cells was sequenced. TCRdb recomputed calls from the PCR reads with MiXCR, one row per CDR3 protein. The table has more than 15,000 distinct CDR3 sequences, around 40% seen once. This CDR3 spans 13 amino acids. Germline CDR1 reads SNHLY; CDR2 reads FYNNEI. Germline trimming cut 5 bases from V and 3 bases from J; bases unmatched to any gene: 3. As for treatment: roughly ten-day PBMC culture with coronavirus spike peptide pools or control peptides (ViraFEST assay). The chain links TRBV2 to TRBJ1-2; 7 bases agree with TRBD1. The receptor comes from a human donor who received a COVID-19 vaccine. Specimen: CD4+ T cells from blood, cultured in vitro, collected before SARS-CoV-2 vaccination. CDR3 in amino acids: CASSRDRDYGYTF. The CDR3 coding sequence is TGTGCCAGCAGTCGGGACAGAGACTATGGCTACACCTTC.